A selection of T cell receptor beta chains follows, all from one sample in a study of T cells expressing NK-cell markers. From its re-call of the 5' RACE reads, TCRdb lists each CDR3 protein once, without DNA. Here the sample table reports about 260,000 distinct CDR3 sequences. Sample: blood T cells: a sorted CD56 or NKG2C T cell subset, CD4+ or CD8+ T cells, or bulk PBMC T cells (not recorded which). These receptors all stem from a woman between 18 and 75 years old in good health. Both conserved end residues are part of each CDR3. Fields, in order: V gene, J gene, CDR3 protein.

v_gene: TRBV4-3; j_gene: TRBJ2-7; CDR3aa: CASSQLPQGSYEQYF
v_gene: TRBV7-2; j_gene: TRBJ2-3; CDR3aa: CASTTVARGMNTQYF
v_gene: TRBV4-2; j_gene: TRBJ1-6; CDR3aa: CASSQVSSDSPLHF
v_gene: TRBV19; j_gene: TRBJ1-1; CDR3aa: CASSIDSSRTEAFF
v_gene: TRBV5-1; j_gene: TRBJ2-1; CDR3aa: CASSLTDDHNEQFF
v_gene: TRBV6-2/TRBV6-3; j_gene: TRBJ2-3; CDR3aa: CASRRTSGGTDTQYF
v_gene: TRBV7-9; j_gene: TRBJ1-2; CDR3aa: CASNQVYGYTF
v_gene: TRBV20-1; j_gene: TRBJ2-3; CDR3aa: CSGASGGITDTQYF
v_gene: TRBV20-1; j_gene: TRBJ2-1; CDR3aa: CSARAVHPEQFF
v_gene: TRBV9; j_gene: TRBJ1-2; CDR3aa: CASSVDTANYGYTF